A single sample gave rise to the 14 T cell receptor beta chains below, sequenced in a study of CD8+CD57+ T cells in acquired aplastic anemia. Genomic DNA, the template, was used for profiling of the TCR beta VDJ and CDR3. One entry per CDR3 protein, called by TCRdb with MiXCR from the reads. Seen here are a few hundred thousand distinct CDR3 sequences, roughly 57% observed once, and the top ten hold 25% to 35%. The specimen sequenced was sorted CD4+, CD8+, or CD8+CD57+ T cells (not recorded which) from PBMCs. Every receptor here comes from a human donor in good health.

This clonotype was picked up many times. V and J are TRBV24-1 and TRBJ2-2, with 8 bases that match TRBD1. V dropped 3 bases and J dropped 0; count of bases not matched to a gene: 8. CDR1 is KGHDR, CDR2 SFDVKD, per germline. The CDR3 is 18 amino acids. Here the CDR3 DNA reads TGTGCCACCAGTGATAAGATTACAGGGGGGCCGAACACCGGGGAGCTGTTTTTT. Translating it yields CATSDKITGGPNTGELFF.

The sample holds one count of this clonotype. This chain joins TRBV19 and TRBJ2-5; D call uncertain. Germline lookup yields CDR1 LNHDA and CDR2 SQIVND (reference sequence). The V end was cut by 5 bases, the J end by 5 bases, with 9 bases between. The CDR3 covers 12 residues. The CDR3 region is CASSPIGETQYF. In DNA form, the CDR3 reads TGTGCCAGTAGTCCAATTGGGGAGACCCAGTACTTC.

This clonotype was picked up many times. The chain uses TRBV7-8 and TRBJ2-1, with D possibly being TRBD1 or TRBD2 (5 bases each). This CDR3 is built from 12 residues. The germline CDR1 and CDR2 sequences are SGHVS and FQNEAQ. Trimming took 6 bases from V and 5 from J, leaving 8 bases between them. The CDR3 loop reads CASRLGDNEQFF. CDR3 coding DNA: TGTGCCAGCAGGCTGGGGGACAATGAGCAGTTCTTC.

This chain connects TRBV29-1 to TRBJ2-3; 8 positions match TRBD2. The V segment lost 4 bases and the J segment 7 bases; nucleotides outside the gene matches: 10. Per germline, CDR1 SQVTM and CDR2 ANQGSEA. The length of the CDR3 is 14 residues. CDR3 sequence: CSVGAGGRPNTQYF. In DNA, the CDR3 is TGCAGCGTTGGGGCCGGCGGGAGGCCGAATACGCAGTATTTT.

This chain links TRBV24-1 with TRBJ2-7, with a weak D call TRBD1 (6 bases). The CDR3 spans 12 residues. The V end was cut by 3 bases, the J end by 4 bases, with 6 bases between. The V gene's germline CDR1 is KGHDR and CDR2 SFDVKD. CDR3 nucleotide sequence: TGTGCCACCAGTGATAGGGGGTACGAGCAGTACTTC. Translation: CATSDRGYEQYF.

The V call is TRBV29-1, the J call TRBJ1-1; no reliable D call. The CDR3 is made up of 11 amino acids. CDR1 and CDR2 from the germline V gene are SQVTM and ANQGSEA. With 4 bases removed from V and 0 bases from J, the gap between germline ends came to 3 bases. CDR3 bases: TGCAGCGTTGTAGTGAACACTGAAGCTTTCTTT. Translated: CSVVVNTEAFF.

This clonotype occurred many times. DNA for the CDR3: TGTGCCAGCAACCTATACCGGGAGACCCAGTACTTC. Amino acids: CASNLYRETQYF. The chain recombines TRBV2 with TRBJ2-5; D uncertain. With 7 bases removed from V and 5 bases from J, the gap between germline ends came to 11 bases. Germline V CDR1 and CDR2: SNHLY, FYNNEI. This CDR3 is 12 amino acids long.

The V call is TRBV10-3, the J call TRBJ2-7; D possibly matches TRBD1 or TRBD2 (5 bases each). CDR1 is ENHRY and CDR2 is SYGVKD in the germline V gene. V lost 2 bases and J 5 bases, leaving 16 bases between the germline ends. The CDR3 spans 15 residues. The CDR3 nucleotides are TGTGCCATCAGTGAGCCCGCCGGGACCGCTCACGAGCAGTACTTC. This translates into CAISEPAGTAHEQYF.

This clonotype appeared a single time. The CDR3 coding sequence is TGTGCCAGCAGTTGGACAGGGGGCCCCATGAACACTGAAGCTTTCTTT. Translation: CASSWTGGPMNTEAFF. The J gene is TRBJ1-1, the V gene TRBV6-2 or TRBV6-3; TRBD1 matches at 11 bases. Germline V CDR1 and CDR2: MNHEY, SVGEGT. The V segment lost 4 bases and the J segment 0 bases; nucleotides outside the gene matches: 4. This CDR3 spans 16 amino acids.

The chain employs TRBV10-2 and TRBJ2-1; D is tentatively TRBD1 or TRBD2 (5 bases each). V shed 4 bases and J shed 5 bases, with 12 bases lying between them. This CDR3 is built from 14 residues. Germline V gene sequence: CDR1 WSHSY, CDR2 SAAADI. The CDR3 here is CASSGDGMNNEQFF. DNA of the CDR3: TGCGCCAGCAGTGGGGACGGCATGAACAATGAGCAGTTCTTC.

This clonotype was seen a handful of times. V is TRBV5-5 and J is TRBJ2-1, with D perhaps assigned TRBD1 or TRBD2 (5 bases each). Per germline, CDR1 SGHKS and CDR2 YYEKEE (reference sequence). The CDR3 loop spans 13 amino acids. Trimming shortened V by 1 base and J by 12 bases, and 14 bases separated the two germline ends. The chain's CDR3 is CASSLLGVGGQFF. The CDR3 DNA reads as TGTGCCAGCAGCTTGTTGGGGGTTGGTGGGCAGTTCTTC.

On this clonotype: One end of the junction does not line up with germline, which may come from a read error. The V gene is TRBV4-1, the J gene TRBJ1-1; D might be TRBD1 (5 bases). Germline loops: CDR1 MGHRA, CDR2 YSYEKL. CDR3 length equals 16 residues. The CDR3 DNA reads TGCGCCAACAGCCAAGATCAGACAGATGCGATCACTGAAGCTTTCTTT. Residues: CANSQDQTDAITEAFF.

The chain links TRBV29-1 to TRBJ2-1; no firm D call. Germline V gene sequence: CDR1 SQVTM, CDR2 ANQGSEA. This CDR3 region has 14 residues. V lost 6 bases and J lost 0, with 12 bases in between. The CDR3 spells CSVAGAISYNEQFF. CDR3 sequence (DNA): TGCAGCGTGGCCGGTGCCATCTCCTACAATGAGCAGTTCTTC.

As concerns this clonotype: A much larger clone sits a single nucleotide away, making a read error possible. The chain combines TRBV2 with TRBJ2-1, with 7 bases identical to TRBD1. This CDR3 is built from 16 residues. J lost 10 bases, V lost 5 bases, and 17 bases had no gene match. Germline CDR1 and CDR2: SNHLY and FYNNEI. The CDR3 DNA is TGTGCCAGCAGTATCCTCCTCGGGACAGCATACTACGAGCAGTTCTTC. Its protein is CASSILLGTAYYEQFF.